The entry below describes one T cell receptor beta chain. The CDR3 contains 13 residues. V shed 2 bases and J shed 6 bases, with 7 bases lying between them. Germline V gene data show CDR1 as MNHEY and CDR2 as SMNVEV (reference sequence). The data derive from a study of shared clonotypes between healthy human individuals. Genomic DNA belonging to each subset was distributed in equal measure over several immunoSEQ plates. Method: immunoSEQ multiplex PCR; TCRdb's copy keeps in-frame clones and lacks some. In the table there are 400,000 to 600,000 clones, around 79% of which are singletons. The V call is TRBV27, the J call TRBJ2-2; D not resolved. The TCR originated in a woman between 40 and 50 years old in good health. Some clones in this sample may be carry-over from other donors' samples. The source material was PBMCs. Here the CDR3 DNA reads TGTGCCAGCAGTTTAATTGGGGCCGGGGAGCTGTTTTTT. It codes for CASSLIGAGELFF.